This T cell receptor (beta chain) was obtained from a study of response to subunit inactivated influenza vaccine. In TCRdb, the RT-PCR reads were re-called with MiXCR into one record per CDR3 protein. The data show some 300,000 distinct CDR3 sequences, about 20% seen once. This clonotype was seen a handful of times. Its antigen remains unknown. CDR1 is DFQATT, CDR2 SNEGSKA, per germline (reference sequence). Trimming took 6 bases from V and 0 from J, leaving 15 bases between them. The CDR3 totals 15 residues. Broader study findings: The authors suggested that every seasonal influenza vaccination recruits few new T cells.

The chain has TRBV20-1 and TRBJ1-5; D gene ambiguous. Sequencing was performed on PBMCs from blood, taken about 20 months after vaccination. The origin of this receptor is a man aged 45 to 70 who received an inactivated influenza vaccine. The CDR3 loop reads CSAPRGVDSNQPQHF. CDR3 nucleotides: TGCAGTGCCCCCCGGGGAGTGGATAGCAATCAGCCCCAGCATTTT.